This TCR beta chain was sequenced in a study of blood T cell repertoires in COVID-19 (dated by TCRdb to the early 2020s). Describing the broader study: The collaborator samples originated in the United States, Italy and Spain and spanned the acute and convalescent phases of COVID-19. The prospective study material was composed of cDNA or gDNA derived from T cells, B-cell-depleted T cells, or PBMCs. The dataset comprised deeply sampled blood TCRbeta repertoires from subjects exposed to, actively infected with, or recovered from COVID-19. A freely available public database, intended as a resource for researchers studying the immune response to SARS-CoV-2, is where the repertoires were released. Samples came from the ongoing ImmuneRACE study (first 160 participants) plus 1,254 subjects from 6 global collaborators. The sample metadata nearly always contained a de-identified subject ID, COVID-19 status, age in years and sex. Where available, HLA class I and class II types were obtained from metadata supplied by the sample provider rather than from assay-based typing.

The immunoSEQ Assay, a bias-controlled multiplex PCR, was used to amplify TCRbeta CDR3 regions from genomic DNA. The source study handled its data this way. Nucleated cell counts per sample were estimated from amplification of reference gene primers within the assay. To quantify the absolute abundance of each unique TCRbeta CDR3 rearrangement, sequence reads were collapsed and filtered. For each sample, productive Simpson clonality was calculated as the square root of Simpson's diversity index over productive rearrangements. In TCRdb, the immuneACCESS table is reduced to in-frame sequences with V and J assigned. These tables do not hold every clone; where another copy was compared, an unresolved V gene accounts for under half, and the others remain unexplained. That table supplies the V and J calls and clone size; D and trimming were determined from the DNA. Across this sample there are hundreds of thousands of clones, with approximately 81% seen only once. The top ten constitute less than 20% of the sample.

The collaborating institutions used their own protocols to collect whole blood in K2EDTA tubes. Collaborator samples were shipped for TCRbeta analysis as frozen whole blood, isolated PBMCs, or DNA extracted from either sample type. What the study reported, not specific to this receptor: The quantity of clinical and demographic metadata differed by source and by participant and was supplied without curation.

Worth noting for this clone: Its specific antigen is unknown. Per-base qualities were not stored, and no clone one base away is much larger.

Between the V and J ends, shortened by 0 bases and 4 bases respectively, the junction contains 22 bases. Looking up the germline V gene (reference sequence) yields CDR1 SEHNR and CDR2 FQNEAQ. The CDR3, from cysteine to phenylalanine, totals 19 residues. Only the CDR3 DNA stays, 57 bases, in frame from base 1. Material for sequencing was peripheral blood. Rearrangement joined TRBV7-9 to TRBJ2-1; TRBD2 could be the D gene, as 6 bases match. The receptor comes from a woman of 80 years or more with active or convalescent COVID-19. The encoded CDR3 is CASSLALVMGERAYNEQFF. In nucleotides, the sequence is TGTGCCAGCAGCTTAGCCCTCGTAATGGGGGAGCGGGCATACAATGAGCAGTTCTTC.